This TCR beta chain derives from a study of T cell repertoires in cytomegalovirus infection. Study background: As its CMV epitopes, the study selected recently identified HLA-C-restricted and well-studied HLA-B-restricted targets.

About this clonotype: Its target is unknown.

TCRdb reprocessed the reads with MiXCR, giving one entry per CDR3 protein. This sample yields approximately 390,000 distinct CDR3 sequences, of which about 35% are seen a single time; around an eighth belongs to the top ten. The sample was cultured PBMCs, taken from culture after CMV antigen stimulation. The sequence was obtained from a human donor in good health (CMV status not recorded). Some clones in this sample may be carry-over from other donors' samples.

CDR3 DNA sequence: TGTGCCACCAGTGATTCATGGGGTCAAAGGCAGTTCTTC. Protein product: CATSDSWGQRQFF. The gene calls are TRBV24-1 and TRBJ2-1; no clear D. Trimming took off 2 bases at V and 12 bases at J, with 13 bases between the two ends. The CDR3 loop spans 13 amino acids. Germline V gene sequence: CDR1 KGHDR, CDR2 SFDVKD.